The 9 T cell receptor beta chains below all came from one sample that was sequenced in a study of blood T cell repertoires in COVID-19. The method was immunoSEQ multiplex PCR; TCRdb's version includes in-frame clones alone and lacks a portion of them. Seen here are roughly 210,000 clones, under 90% observed once, and the top ten hold about 10%. The sequenced material came from peripheral blood. The source of these receptors is a woman of 80 years or more with COVID-19, enrolled during active disease.

The V call is TRBV7-3, the J call TRBJ2-6; D may be TRBD2 (5 bases). With 1 base removed from V and 2 bases from J, the gap between germline ends came to 9 bases. CDR1 SGHTA and CDR2 FQGTGA come from the germline V gene. CDR3 length: 16 amino acids. The CDR3: CASSLRAGAGANVLTF. The CDR3 bases are TGTGCCAGCAGCTTAAGGGCGGGTGCTGGGGCCAACGTCCTGACTTTC.

The chain combines TRBV19 with TRBJ2-1; TRBD2 matches 13 bases. This CDR3 comprises 15 residues. Germline assignment: CDR1 LNHDA and CDR2 SQIVND (reference sequence). The V and J ends lost 4 bases and 6 bases, in that order; junction bases with no gene match: 3. CDR3 nucleotide sequence: TGTGCCAGTAGTACGGGACTAGCGGGGCCCAATGAGCAGTTCTTC. It is translated as CASSTGLAGPNEQFF.

The chain recombines TRBV10-3 with TRBJ2-5; 11 bases match TRBD1. There are 14 residues in the CDR3. Looked up from germline, CDR1 is ENHRY and CDR2 is SYGVKD. V dropped 6 bases and J dropped 4; count of bases not matched to a gene: 4. The CDR3 DNA follows: TGTGCCATCAGAGGACAGGGGGCAGGAGAGACCCAGTACTTC. This translates into CAIRGQGAGETQYF.

The chain combines TRBV19 with TRBJ1-5; 8 nucleotides line up with TRBD1. The CDR3 extends over 15 amino acids. With 3 bases clipped from V and 7 bases from J, the junction kept 8 bases outside the gene matches. Germline V CDR1 and CDR2: LNHDA, SQIVND (reference sequence). The CDR3 here is CASSIWQGARQPQHF. CDR3 in DNA: TGTGCCAGTAGTATCTGGCAGGGGGCAAGGCAGCCCCAGCATTTT.

This chain joins TRBV7-9 and TRBJ2-2; the match to TRBD1 covers 8 bases. This CDR3 comprises 16 residues. After removal of 5 bases from V and 7 bases from J, the junction contained 12 bases not matched to a gene. Germline V gene lookup returns CDR1 SEHNR and CDR2 FQNEAQ (reference sequence). The CDR3 protein is CASSLGDRSVDGELFF. The CDR3 bases are TGTGCCAGCAGCCTGGGGGACAGGTCGGTCGACGGGGAGCTGTTTTTT.

V usage is TRBV6-1 and J usage is TRBJ1-2, with D possibly TRBD1 on 5 matching bases. The V end lost 0 bases, the J end lost 0 bases, and 14 bases lay between the germline ends. Germline V gives CDR1 MNHNS, CDR2 SASEGT. This CDR3 region has 17 residues. The CDR3 coding sequence is TGTGCCAGCAGTGAAGCGGGGTTGGGGGGAGCTAACTATGGCTACACCTTC. Its protein product is CASSEAGLGGANYGYTF.

The chain combines TRBV6-6 with TRBJ1-6, with 9 bases aligning to TRBD1. Looked up from germline, CDR1 is MNHNY and CDR2 is SVGAGI (reference sequence). V dropped 6 bases and J dropped 10; count of bases not matched to a gene: 7. There are 14 residues in the CDR3. CDR3 sequence: CASSPGTGNSPLHF. The CDR3 coding sequence is TGTGCCAGCAGCCCCGGGACAGGGAACTCACCCCTCCACTTT.

V usage is TRBV24-1 and J usage is TRBJ2-5; TRBD1 is a possible D gene (5 bases). Germline V gene sequence: CDR1 KGHDR, CDR2 SFDVKD. V lost 5 bases to trimming and J lost 4 bases, with 16 bases between them. This CDR3 has 15 amino acids. The CDR3 nucleotides are TGTGCCACCAGTGGACCCTTTCAGGGTCGAGAGACCCAGTACTTC. It translates to CATSGPFQGRETQYF.

V and J are TRBV19 and TRBJ2-5; 11 bases agree with TRBD1. The CDR3 runs to 16 residues. The germline gives CDR1 LNHDA, CDR2 SQIVND (reference sequence). With 4 bases clipped from V and 4 bases from J, the junction kept 8 bases outside the gene matches. Here the CDR3 reads CASSNGQGAPGETQYF. As DNA, the CDR3 is TGTGCCAGTAGTAACGGACAGGGGGCGCCCGGAGAGACCCAGTACTTC.